This T cell receptor beta chain emerged from a study of beta chain features in type 1 diabetes. The V end was cut by 5 bases, the J end by 0 bases, with 7 bases between. Germline CDR1 is SEHNR and CDR2 is FQNEAQ (reference sequence). CDR3 size: 14 residues. Sequencing targeted expressed TCRB transcripts, as all isolated RNA had been reverse transcribed. TCRdb's table, derived via immunoSEQ multiplex PCR, lists solely in-frame clones and lacks some. The sample consists of 350,000 to 450,000 clones, over 13% of them appearing once. The origin of this receptor is a woman aged 18-35 years in good health. The rearrangement uses TRBV7-9 and TRBJ2-2, with D uncertain. Sequencing was done on a sample of naive CD4+ T cells from blood. CDR3: CASSPSTNTGELFF. Here the CDR3 DNA reads TGTGCCAGCAGCCCGAGTACGAACACCGGGGAGCTGTTTTTT.